This TCR beta chain was sequenced during a study of blood T cell repertoires in COVID-19. Turning to the study itself: PBMCs, B-cell-depleted T cells, or T cells provided the cDNA or gDNA that made up the material.

Donors were grouped by their self-reported clinical history. V shed 6 bases, J shed 5 bases, and the junction held 8 bases outside the gene matches. CDR1 KGHSH and CDR2 LQKENI come from the germline V gene. The CDR3 covers 16 residues. The method was immunoSEQ multiplex PCR; TCRdb's version includes in-frame clones alone and lacks a portion of them. The table lists some 260,000 clones, about 88% of them singletons. What was sequenced was PBMCs or T cells enriched from blood (not recorded which). The sequence came from a man younger than 45 with acute COVID-19. The chain couples TRBV18 to TRBJ2-7, with 15 bases identical to TRBD2. Written as DNA, the CDR3 is TGTGCCAGCTCTCCCGGGACTAGCGGGAGGTTGCACGAGCAGTACGTC. Translation gives CASSPGTSGRLHEQYV.